One and the same sample provided the 5 T cell receptor beta chains below, sequenced in a study of T cell responses to AZD1222 COVID-19 vaccine. This table comes from immunoSEQ multiplex PCR, and its TCRdb copy is limited to in-frame clones, with some not included. The repertoire holds 60,000 to 90,000 clones, more than 75% seen once, with more than 15% in the top ten. Here the sequenced sample was peripheral blood, taken 28 days after the second AZD1222 dose. These receptors were taken from an adult who received the AZD1222 COVID-19 vaccine.

Only a few counts were recorded for this clone. Written as DNA, the CDR3 is TGTGCCAGCAGCTGGAGGGTGAACACTGAAGCTTTCTTT. Protein: CASSWRVNTEAFF. This chain connects TRBV7-2 to TRBJ1-1; no firm D call. The CDR3 consists of 13 residues. V was pared by 4 bases and J by 0 bases, with 6 bases between. The germline V gene has CDR1 SGHTA and CDR2 FQGNSA.

This rearrangement joins TRBV15 to TRBJ1-2, with unresolved D. This CDR3 region has 14 residues. The V gene's germline CDR1 is LNHNV and CDR2 YYDKDF (reference sequence). The V and J ends lost 1 base and 3 bases respectively, with 9 bases between them. This CDR3 is CATSRGGSDYGYTF. The CDR3 DNA reads as TGTGCCACCAGCAGAGGCGGCAGCGACTATGGCTACACCTTC.

V and J are TRBV7-2 and TRBJ1-5; 7 bases are a match to TRBD1. From germline, CDR1 is SGHTA and CDR2 FQGNSA. The junction had 6 bases not matched to a gene; V was cut back by 4 bases and J by 6 bases. CDR3 length equals 14 residues. The CDR3 protein is CASSSTGMFQPQHF. The CDR3 nucleotides are TGTGCCAGCAGCTCGACAGGGATGTTTCAGCCCCAGCATTTT. Variable domain in full (rest from reference TRBV7-2 and TRBJ1-5): GAGVSQSPSNKVTEKGKDVELRCDPISGHTALYWYRQSLGQGLEFLIYFQGNSAPDKSGLPSDRFSAERTGGSVSTLTIQRTQQEDSAVYLCASSSTGMFQPQHFGDGTRLSIL.

CDR3 DNA sequence: TGCGCCAGCAGTGCCTCGGGGGGGATGGAGACCCAGTACTTC. Translated, it gives CASSASGGMETQYF. The gene calls are TRBV10-2 and TRBJ2-5; TRBD2 aligns across 8 bases. The germline gives CDR1 WSHSY, CDR2 SAAADI. The CDR3 contains 14 residues. The V segment lost 4 bases and the J segment 5 bases; nucleotides outside the gene matches: 6.

This sequence joins TRBV6-5 and TRBJ2-2; 8 bases map to TRBD2. The CDR3 covers 15 residues. The germline CDR1 and CDR2 sequences are MNHEY and SVGAGI. With V trimmed by 6 bases and J by 5 bases, 8 bases remained unmatched. Written as DNA, the CDR3 is TGTGCCAGCAGATCCAGCGGGGGATTTACCGGGGAGCTGTTTTTT. Protein product: CASRSSGGFTGELFF.